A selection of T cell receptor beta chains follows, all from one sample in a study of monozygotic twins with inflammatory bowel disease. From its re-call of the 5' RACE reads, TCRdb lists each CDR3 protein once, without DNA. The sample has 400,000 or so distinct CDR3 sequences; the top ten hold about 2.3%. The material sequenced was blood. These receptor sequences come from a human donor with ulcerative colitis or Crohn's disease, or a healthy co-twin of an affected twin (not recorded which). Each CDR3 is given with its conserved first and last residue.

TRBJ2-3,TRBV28,CASQLGEGLAVQYF
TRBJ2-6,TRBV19,CASSMDPGANVLTF
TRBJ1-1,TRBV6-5,CASSSQTGSTEAFF
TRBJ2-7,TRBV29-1,CSVVVASGVSYEQYF
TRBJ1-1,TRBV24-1,CATSGTGIGPNGGAFF
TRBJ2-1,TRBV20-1,CKPGASNEQFF
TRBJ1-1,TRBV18,CASSRSRETFF
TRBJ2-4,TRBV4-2,CASSQETGALAKNIQYF
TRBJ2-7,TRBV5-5,CASSLGPTPSSYEQYF
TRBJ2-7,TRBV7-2,CASSLLLAGGSEQYF
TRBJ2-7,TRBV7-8,CASSLAGSPSYEQYF
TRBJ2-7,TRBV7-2,CASSLGATGLLSYEQYF
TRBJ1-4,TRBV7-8,CASSLDGGEKLFF
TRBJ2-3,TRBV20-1,CSARLAGVADTQYF
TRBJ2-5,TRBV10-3,CAISLGLRETQYF
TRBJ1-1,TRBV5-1,CASSNRDTNMNTEAFF
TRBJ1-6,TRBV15,CATSSVQVGLSWDNSPLHF
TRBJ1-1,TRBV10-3,CAISLDRATEAFF
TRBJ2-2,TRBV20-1,CSARRASGDTGELFF
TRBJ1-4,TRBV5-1,CASSFNRATNEKLFF
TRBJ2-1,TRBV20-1,CSARIAGAYNEQFF
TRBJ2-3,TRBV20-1,CSARGTGGMNTQYF
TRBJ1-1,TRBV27,CASSRTVYTEAFF